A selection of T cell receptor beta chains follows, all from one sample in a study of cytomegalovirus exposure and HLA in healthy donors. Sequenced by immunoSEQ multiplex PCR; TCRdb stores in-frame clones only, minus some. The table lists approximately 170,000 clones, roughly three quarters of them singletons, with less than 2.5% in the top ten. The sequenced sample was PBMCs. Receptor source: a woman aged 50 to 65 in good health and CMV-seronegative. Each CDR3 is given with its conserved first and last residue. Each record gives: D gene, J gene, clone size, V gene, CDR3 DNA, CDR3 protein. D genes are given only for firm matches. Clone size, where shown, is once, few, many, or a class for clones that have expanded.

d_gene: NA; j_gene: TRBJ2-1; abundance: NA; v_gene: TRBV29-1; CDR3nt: TGCAGCGTTGAGTTCCACAATCTTAATGAGCAGTTCTTC; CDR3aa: CSVEFHNLNEQFF
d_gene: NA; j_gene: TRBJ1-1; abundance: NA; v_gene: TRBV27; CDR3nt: TGTGCCAGCAGTACAGGATACATGAACACTGAAGCTTTCTTT; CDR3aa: CASSTGYMNTEAFF
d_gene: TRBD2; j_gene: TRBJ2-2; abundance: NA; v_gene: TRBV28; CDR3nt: TGTGCCAGCAGTTTCATAGCGGGAAACACCGGGGAGCTGTTTTTT; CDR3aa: CASSFIAGNTGELFF
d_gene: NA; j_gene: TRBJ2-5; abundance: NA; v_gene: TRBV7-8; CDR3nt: TGTGCCAGCAGCTTAGAGGCCGCGACTGAGGGGACCCAGTACTTC; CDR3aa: CASSLEAATEGTQYF
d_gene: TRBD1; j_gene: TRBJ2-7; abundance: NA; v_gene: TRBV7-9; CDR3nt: TGTTCCAGCAGCTTATTTGCCGGGACAGGGGCCTACGAGCAGTACTTC; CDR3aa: CSSSLFAGTGAYEQYF
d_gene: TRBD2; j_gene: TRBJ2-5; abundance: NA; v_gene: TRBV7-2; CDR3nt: TGTGCCAGCAGCTTGGGGGGGGACCGAGAGACCCAGTACTTC; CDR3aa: CASSLGGDRETQYF
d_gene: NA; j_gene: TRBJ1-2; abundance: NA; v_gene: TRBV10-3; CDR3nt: TGTGCCATCAGTGAGTGGGTGGAGTATGGCTACACCTTC; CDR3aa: CAISEWVEYGYTF
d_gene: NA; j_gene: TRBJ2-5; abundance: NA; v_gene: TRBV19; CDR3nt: TGTGCCAGTAGTATGGGGTACGGGGGAGAGACCCAGTACTTC; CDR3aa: CASSMGYGGETQYF
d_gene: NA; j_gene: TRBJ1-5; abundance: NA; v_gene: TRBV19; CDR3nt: TGTGCCAGTAGTATTTTAGTCTCCAAGGAGGCCCAGCATTTT; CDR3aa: CASSILVSKEAQHF
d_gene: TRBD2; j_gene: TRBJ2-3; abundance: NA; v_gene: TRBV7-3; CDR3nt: TGTGCCAGCAGCTTCACCGGGACTAGCGGGACCCATGTCACAGATACGCAGTATTTT; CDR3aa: CASSFTGTSGTHVTDTQYF
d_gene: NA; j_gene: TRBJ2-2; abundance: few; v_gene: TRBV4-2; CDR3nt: TGTGCCAGCAGCCAGGGAACAGGGAACACCGGGGAGCTGTTTTTT; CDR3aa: CASSQGTGNTGELFF
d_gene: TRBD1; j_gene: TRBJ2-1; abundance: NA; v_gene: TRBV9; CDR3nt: TGTGCCAGCAGCACAGCCCCGGGACAGGGTGACAATGAGCAGTTCTTC; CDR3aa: CASSTAPGQGDNEQFF
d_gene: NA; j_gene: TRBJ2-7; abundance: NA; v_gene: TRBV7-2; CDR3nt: TGTGCCAGCAGCTTAGAGAATTCGGGGTCCTACGAGCAGTACTTC; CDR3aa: CASSLENSGSYEQYF
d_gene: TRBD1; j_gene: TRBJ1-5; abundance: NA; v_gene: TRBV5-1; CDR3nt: TGCGCCAGCAGCTTGGGAGGGGGCCAGCCCCAGCATTTT; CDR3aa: CASSLGGGQPQHF
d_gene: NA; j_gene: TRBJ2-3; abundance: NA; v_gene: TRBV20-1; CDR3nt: TGCAGTGCCGATCTAGCGGATACGCAGTATTTT; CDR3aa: CSADLADTQYF
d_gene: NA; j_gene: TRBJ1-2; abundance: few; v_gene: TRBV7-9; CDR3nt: TGTGCCAGCAGCCCAAATGGAGGGCTGGGTGGCTACACCTTC; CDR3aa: CASSPNGGLGGYTF
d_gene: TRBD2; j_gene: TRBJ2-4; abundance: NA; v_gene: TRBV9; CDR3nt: TGTGCCAGCAGCGTAGAACTAGCGGGAGGCGGGTCTATTCAGTACTTC; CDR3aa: CASSVELAGGGSIQYF
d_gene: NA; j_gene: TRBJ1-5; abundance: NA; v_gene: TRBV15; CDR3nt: TGTGCCACCAGCAGCCCCAGGGTGGGCGGCAATCAGCCCCAGCATTTT; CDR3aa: CATSSPRVGGNQPQHF
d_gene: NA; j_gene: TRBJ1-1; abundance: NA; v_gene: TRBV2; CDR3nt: TGTGCCAGCGGCCTCTACGGGGGACGCACTGAAGCTTTCTTT; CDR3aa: CASGLYGGRTEAFF
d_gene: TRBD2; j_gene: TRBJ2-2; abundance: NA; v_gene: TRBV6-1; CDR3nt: TGTGCCAGCACCGAGGGAGGGGTCACCGGGGAGCTGTTTTTT; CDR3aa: CASTEGGVTGELFF
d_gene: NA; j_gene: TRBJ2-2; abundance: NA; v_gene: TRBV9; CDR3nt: TGTGCCAGCAGCCTGAACACCGGGGAGCTGTTTTTT; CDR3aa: CASSLNTGELFF
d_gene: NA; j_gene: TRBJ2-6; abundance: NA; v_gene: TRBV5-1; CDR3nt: TGCGCCAGCAGCTTGCAGGGGCTAGCTGGGGCCAACGTCCTGACTTTC; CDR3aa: CASSLQGLAGANVLTF
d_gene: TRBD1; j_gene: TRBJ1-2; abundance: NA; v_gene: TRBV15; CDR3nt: TGTGCCACCAGCAGCCAGGGACAGGGGGCATTTGGCTACACCTTC; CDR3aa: CATSSQGQGAFGYTF
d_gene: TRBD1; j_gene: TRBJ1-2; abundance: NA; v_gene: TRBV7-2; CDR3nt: TGTGCCAGCAGCTTAGCGGTCCTACAGGGGGCTGATAACTATGGCTACACCTTC; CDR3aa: CASSLAVLQGADNYGYTF
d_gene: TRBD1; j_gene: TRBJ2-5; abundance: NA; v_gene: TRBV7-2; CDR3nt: TGTGCCAGCAGCTTAGCCTGGACAGGGGGCCAAGAGACCCAGTACTTC; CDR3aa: CASSLAWTGGQETQYF
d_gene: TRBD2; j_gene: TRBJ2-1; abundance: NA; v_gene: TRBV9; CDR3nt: TGTGCCAGCAGCCCCGACGAGGGCGGGAGAAGGGATGAGCAGTTCTTC; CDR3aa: CASSPDEGGRRDEQFF
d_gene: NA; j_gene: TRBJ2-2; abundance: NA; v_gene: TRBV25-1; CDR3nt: TGTGCCAGCAGTTCTCGGACACCAACCGGGGAGCTGTTTTTT; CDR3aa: CASSSRTPTGELFF
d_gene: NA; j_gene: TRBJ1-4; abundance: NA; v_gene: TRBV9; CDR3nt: TGTGCCAGCAGCGTAGGGACCTCGGGACCAGGGGAACTGTTTTTT; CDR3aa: CASSVGTSGPGELFF
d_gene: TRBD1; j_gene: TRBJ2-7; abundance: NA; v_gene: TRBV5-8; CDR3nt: TGTGCCAGCAGCCGGCCGGGACAGGGTTGGTCCTACGAGCAGTACTTC; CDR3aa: CASSRPGQGWSYEQYF
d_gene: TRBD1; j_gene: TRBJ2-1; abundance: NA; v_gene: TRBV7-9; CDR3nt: TGTGCCAGCAGCTTCGATATCGTACAGGGGGCAAATGAGCAGTTCTTC; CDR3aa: CASSFDIVQGANEQFF
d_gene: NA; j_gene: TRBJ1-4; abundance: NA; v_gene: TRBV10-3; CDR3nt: TGTGCCACCGCAGGTGCAGGGAATGAAAAACTGTTTTTT; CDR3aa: CATAGAGNEKLFF
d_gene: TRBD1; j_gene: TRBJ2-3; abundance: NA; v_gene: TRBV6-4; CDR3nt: TGTGCCAGCAGTGACTCGGGACAGGGCGCAGATACGCAGTATTTT; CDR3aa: CASSDSGQGADTQYF
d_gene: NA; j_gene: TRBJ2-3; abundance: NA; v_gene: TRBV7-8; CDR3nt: TGTGCCAGCAGCTTGGTAAAGTTAGGGGTTGGCACAGATACGCAGTATTTT; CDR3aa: CASSLVKLGVGTDTQYF
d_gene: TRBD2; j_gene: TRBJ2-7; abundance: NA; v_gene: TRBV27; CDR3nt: TGTGCCAGCAGTTTATTTTTAAGGGGGACTAGCGGGATCTACGAGCAGTACTTC; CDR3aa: CASSLFLRGTSGIYEQYF
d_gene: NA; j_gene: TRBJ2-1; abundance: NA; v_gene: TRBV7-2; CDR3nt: TGTGCCAGCAGCTTAGTCCGCTACAATGAGCAGTTCTTC; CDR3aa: CASSLVRYNEQFF
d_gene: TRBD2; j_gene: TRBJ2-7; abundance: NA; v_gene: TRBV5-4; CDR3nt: TGTGCCAGCAGCTTGGCCGTGTTGGCGGGAGACTCCCACGAGCAGTACTTC; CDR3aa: CASSLAVLAGDSHEQYF
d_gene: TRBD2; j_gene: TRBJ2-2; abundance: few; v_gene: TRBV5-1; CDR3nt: TGCGCCAGCAGCCGGGCAACCGGACTAGCGGAAGCCGGGGAGCTGTTTTTT; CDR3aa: CASSRATGLAEAGELFF
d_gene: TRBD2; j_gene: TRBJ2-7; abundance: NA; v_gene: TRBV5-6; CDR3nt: TGTGCCAGCAGCTCGTTAGCGGGGGGCCCCTACGAGCAGTACTTC; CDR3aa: CASSSLAGGPYEQYF
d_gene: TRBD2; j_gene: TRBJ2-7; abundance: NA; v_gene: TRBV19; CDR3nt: TGTGCCAGTAGTATCGGGACTAGCAAGGGGTTCGAGCAGTACTTC; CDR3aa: CASSIGTSKGFEQYF
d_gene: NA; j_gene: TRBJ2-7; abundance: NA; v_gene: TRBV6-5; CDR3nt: TGTGCCAGCATCCAAAGAGGGTCCTACGAGCAGTACTTC; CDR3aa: CASIQRGSYEQYF
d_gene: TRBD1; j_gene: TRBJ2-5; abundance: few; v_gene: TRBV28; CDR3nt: TGTGCCAGCAGCTCAGTACAGGGGCGGGCGGAGACCCAGTACTTC; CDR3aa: CASSSVQGRAETQYF
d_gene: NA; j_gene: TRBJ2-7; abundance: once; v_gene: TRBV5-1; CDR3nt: TGCGCCAGCAGCCCCCGTGGCGGAAAGTCCTACGAGCAGTACTTC; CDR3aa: CASSPRGGKSYEQYF
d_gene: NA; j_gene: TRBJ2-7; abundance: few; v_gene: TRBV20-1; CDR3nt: TGCAGTGCTAGACGGTACGAGCAGTACTTC; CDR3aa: CSARRYEQYF
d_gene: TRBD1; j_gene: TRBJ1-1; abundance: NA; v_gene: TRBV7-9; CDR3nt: TGTGCCAGCAGCGCGGGACAGCCGAACACTGAAGCTTTCTTT; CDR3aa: CASSAGQPNTEAFF
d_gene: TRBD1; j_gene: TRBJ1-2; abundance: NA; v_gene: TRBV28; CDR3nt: TGTGCCAGCAGAGTTTCCGGACAGGGGTCCTATGGCTACACCTTC; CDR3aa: CASRVSGQGSYGYTF
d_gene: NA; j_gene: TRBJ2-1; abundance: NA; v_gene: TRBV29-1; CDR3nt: TGCAGCGTTGTTCCGGGGTACAATGAGCAGTTCTTC; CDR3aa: CSVVPGYNEQFF
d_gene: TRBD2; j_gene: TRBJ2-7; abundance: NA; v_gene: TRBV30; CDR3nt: TGTGCCTGGAGTCCCGGGGGGACCTCCTACGAGCAGTACTTC; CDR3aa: CAWSPGGTSYEQYF
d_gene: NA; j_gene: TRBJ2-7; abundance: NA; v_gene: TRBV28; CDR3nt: TGTGCCAGCAGACACGGAGGAGCCCGGGGCGAGCAGTACTTC; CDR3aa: CASRHGGARGEQYF
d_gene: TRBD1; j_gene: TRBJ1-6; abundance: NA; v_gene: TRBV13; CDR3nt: TGTGCCAGCAGCTTAGGGGACAGGGGGCGGAATTCACCCCTCCACTTT; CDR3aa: CASSLGDRGRNSPLHF
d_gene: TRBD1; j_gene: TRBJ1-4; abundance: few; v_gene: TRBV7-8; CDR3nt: TGTGCCAGCAGCTTAGCGGGGACAGCGATGAAGGAAAAACTGTTTTTT; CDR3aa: CASSLAGTAMKEKLFF
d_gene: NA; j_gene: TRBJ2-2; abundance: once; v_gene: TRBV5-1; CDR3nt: TGCGCCAGCAGCTTGTCAGGGGCTAACCTTCTACCCTCCGGGGAGCTGTTTTTT; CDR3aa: CASSLSGANLLPSGELFF
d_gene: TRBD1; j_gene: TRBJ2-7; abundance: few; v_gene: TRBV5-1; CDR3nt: TGCGCCAGCAGCTTGGGCTCCGGGACAGGGGGTTACGAGCAGTACTTC; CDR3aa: CASSLGSGTGGYEQYF
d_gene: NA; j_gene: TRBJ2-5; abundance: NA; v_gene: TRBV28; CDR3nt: TGTGCCAGCAGAGACGGGGGTGGCGAAGAGACCCAGTACTTC; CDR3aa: CASRDGGGEETQYF
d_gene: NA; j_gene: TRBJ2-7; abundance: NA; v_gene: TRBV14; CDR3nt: TGTGCCAGCAGCCACTCAGGCCGGGTCGGGAGCGACGAGCAGTACTTC; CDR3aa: CASSHSGRVGSDEQYF
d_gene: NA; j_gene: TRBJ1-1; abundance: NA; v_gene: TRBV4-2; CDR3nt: TGTGCCAGCAGCCAAGATGGGGCCCGAGGCACTGAAGCTTTCTTT; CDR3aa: CASSQDGARGTEAFF
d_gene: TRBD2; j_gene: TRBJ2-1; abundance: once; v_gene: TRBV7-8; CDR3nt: TGTGCCAGCAGCCCAGGGGCTAGCGGGGGGTCATGGAATGAGCAGTTCTTC; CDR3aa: CASSPGASGGSWNEQFF
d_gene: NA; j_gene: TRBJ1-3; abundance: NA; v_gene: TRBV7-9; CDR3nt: TGTTCCAGCAGCCGCGGGGACACCATATATTTT; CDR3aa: CSSSRGDTIYF
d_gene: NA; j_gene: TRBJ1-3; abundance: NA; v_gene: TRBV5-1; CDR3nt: TGCGCCAGCAGCCCCCTCTCTGGAAACACCATATATTTT; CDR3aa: CASSPLSGNTIYF
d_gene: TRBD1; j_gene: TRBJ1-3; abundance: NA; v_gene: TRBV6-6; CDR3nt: TGTGCCAGCAGTTCACAGGGGGCTACGGGAAACACCATATATTTT; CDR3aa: CASSSQGATGNTIYF